The 9 T cell receptor beta chains in this list originate from one sample, sequenced in a study of cytomegalovirus exposure and HLA in healthy donors. The assay was immunoSEQ multiplex PCR, and TCRdb's table has in-frame clones only and misses some. This table holds 180,000 or so clones, about nine tenths found once. The sample was PBMCs. The origin of the receptors is a man under 40 in good health and CMV-seropositive.

This rearrangement joins TRBV4-1 to TRBJ1-3, with D hard to call. Trimming shortened V by 0 bases and J by 8 bases, and 11 bases separated the two germline ends. CDR3 length: 14 residues. Germline CDR1 reads MGHRA; CDR2 reads YSYEKL. In nucleotides, the CDR3 is TGCGCCAGCAGCCAAGATCGACCCTCAGACACCATATATTTT. Encoded protein: CASSQDRPSDTIYF.

This chain links TRBV28 with TRBJ2-1, with TRBD1 matching over 8 bases. Germline CDR1 MDHEN, CDR2 SYDVKM. J was trimmed by 2 bases and V by 2 bases; bases with no gene match: 5. The CDR3 sequence is 16 residues long. This CDR3 is CASSLVETGAYNEQFF. The CDR3 nucleotides are TGTGCCAGCAGTTTAGTTGAGACAGGGGCCTACAATGAGCAGTTCTTC.

This clone occurred once. This chain joins TRBV2 and TRBJ2-2, with 7 bases aligning to TRBD2. Germline V CDR1 and CDR2: SNHLY, FYNNEI. The CDR3 totals 16 residues. Trimming at V came to 6 bases and at J to 4 bases, leaving 11 bases not matched to a gene. The CDR3, as DNA: TGTGCCAGCAGCCCATGGGGCGGGAGCGGCACCGGGGAGCTGTTTTTT. Translation: CASSPWGGSGTGELFF.

This clone was counted a single time. The rearrangement uses TRBV9 and TRBJ2-7; D is perhaps TRBD1 or TRBD2 (5 bases each). Trimming shortened V by 1 base and J by 0 bases, and 17 bases separated the two germline ends. Germline assignment: CDR1 SGDLS and CDR2 YYNGEE. The CDR3 sequence is 17 residues long. The CDR3: CASSVHWGSGSSYEQYF. For the CDR3, the DNA is TGTGCCAGCAGCGTACACTGGGGGTCGGGGAGCTCCTACGAGCAGTACTTC.

In nucleotides, the CDR3 is TGTGCCAGCAGGCATACCGACGGGACGGAAGAAAAACTGTTTTTT. It specifies CASRHTDGTEEKLFF. V gene TRBV27 combines with J gene TRBJ1-4; maybe TRBD1 (5 bases). Trimming removed 6 bases at V and 8 bases at J, with 19 bases between. The CDR3 spans 15 residues. CDR1 and CDR2 (germline): MNHEY, SMNVEV (reference sequence).

This chain links TRBV7-9 with TRBJ1-2; TRBD1 matches 7 bases. CDR1 is SEHNR, CDR2 FQNEAQ, per germline (reference sequence). V gave up 8 bases and J gave up 0 bases; unmatched junction bases: 6. This CDR3 contains 14 residues. The CDR3 DNA is TGTGCCAGCGGGCAGGGGGGCCCTAACTATGGCTACACCTTC. Protein sequence: CASGQGGPNYGYTF.

This chain connects TRBV27 to TRBJ2-2, with 10 bases fitting TRBD2. The CDR3 contains 16 residues. Germline trimming cut 2 bases from V and 5 bases from J; bases unmatched to any gene: 5. Germline values: CDR1 MNHEY, CDR2 SMNVEV (reference sequence). CDR3 amino acids: CASSLALAGDTGELFF. CDR3 sequence (DNA): TGTGCCAGCAGTTTAGCTCTAGCGGGGGATACCGGGGAGCTGTTTTTT.

The rearrangement joins TRBV7-2 to TRBJ1-2, with D possibly TRBD1 on 5 matching bases. Per germline, CDR1 SGHTA and CDR2 FQGNSA. Deletions cut 4 bases from V and 6 bases from J, with 18 bases between. The CDR3 covers 15 residues. CDR3 nucleotide sequence: TGTGCCAGCAGCTCAGATACGGGGCGCCGGGATGGCTACACCTTC. Translation gives CASSSDTGRRDGYTF.

The CDR3 is CASSLAGNSNQPQHF. The CDR3 DNA sequence: TGTGCCAGCAGCTTGGCGGGGAATAGCAATCAGCCCCAGCATTTT. The chain combines TRBV5-6 with TRBJ1-5; no clear D gene. CDR1 is SGHDT, CDR2 YYEEEE, per germline. This CDR3 contains 15 residues. The V gene lost 0 bases and the J gene lost 0 bases, with 7 bases spanning the gap.